The 5 T cell receptor beta chains in this list originate from one sample, sequenced in a study of PD-1 blockade in classical Hodgkin lymphoma. Produced via immunoSEQ multiplex PCR; TCRdb's table is partial and in-frame only. The sample lists around 91,000 clones; 75% to 90% were seen once. Each of the patients experienced relapse following autologous stem cell transplantation, and their brentuximab vedotin exposure differed. Sequenced here: peripheral blood mononuclear cells (PBMCs), sampled at baseline. The receptors derive from a human donor with classical Hodgkin lymphoma.

The chain couples TRBV4-1 to TRBJ2-1, with 8 bases aligning to TRBD2. From germline, CDR1 is MGHRA and CDR2 YSYEKL. Unmatched junction bases numbered 8, after V lost 5 bases and J lost 2 bases. The CDR3 runs to 16 residues. CDR3 region: CASSERAGLAYNEQFF. The CDR3 DNA reads as TGCGCCAGCAGCGAAAGGGCGGGACTAGCCTACAATGAGCAGTTCTTC.

The chain links TRBV11-3 to TRBJ2-7, with D perhaps matching TRBD1 or TRBD2 (5 bases each). Trimming shortened V by 5 bases and J by 6 bases, and 17 bases separated the two germline ends. CDR1 and CDR2 from the germline V gene are SGHNT and YENEEA. This CDR3 is 14 amino acids long. The CDR3 protein is CASSPGTRSAEQYF. The DNA for the CDR3 is TGTGCCAGCAGCCCGGGGACCCGGTCCGCCGAGCAGTACTTC.

The V gene is TRBV6-5, the J gene TRBJ2-7; D remains ambiguous. V was clipped by 7 bases and J by 3 bases, with 13 bases between them. This CDR3 spans 13 amino acids. Germline V CDR1 and CDR2: MNHEY, SVGAGI. The CDR3 DNA is TGTGCCAGCAAAGTCACGAGAGACTACGAGCAGTACTTC. Protein product: CASKVTRDYEQYF.

J is TRBJ1-5 and V is TRBV2, with D perhaps TRBD1 (6 bases). Between the trimmed V and J ends, which lost 6 bases and 0 bases, there was a span of 12 bases. Germline V gene lookup returns CDR1 SNHLY and CDR2 FYNNEI. CDR3 length: 15 amino acids. Here the CDR3 DNA reads TGTGCCAGCAGCCCACAGGGCACTAGCAATCAGCCCCAGCATTTT. Translated: CASSPQGTSNQPQHF.

The V gene is TRBV9, the J gene TRBJ2-1; TRBD2 aligns across 7 bases. This CDR3 region has 15 residues. The trim removed 0 bases at V and 6 bases at J, leaving 6 bases unmatched. Germline loops: CDR1 SGDLS, CDR2 YYNGEE. The CDR3 DNA reads as TGTGCCAGCAGCGTAGAAGGACTAGTAGGCAATGAGCAGTTCTTC. Translating gives CASSVEGLVGNEQFF.